These T cell receptor beta chains were read from a single sample in a study of blood T cells in healthy people across ages. TCRdb itself ran the 5' RACE reads through MiXCR, one entry per CDR3 protein. The top ten clones hold approximately 2.1% of a sample with about 1.8 million distinct CDR3 sequences, around half of them seen once. Sequenced sample: blood. These receptors were taken from a woman aged 40-49 years in good health. The CDR3 runs from the conserved cysteine through the conserved F or W. D genes are given only for firm matches. Part of the rows lack a size; the others show once, few, many or a class for expanded clones.

NA	TRBV6-6	TRBD2	TRBJ2-2	TGTGCCAGCAATCAACGGGGGGCCGGGGAGCTGTTTTTT	CASNQRGAGELFF
NA	TRBV10-3	TRBD1	TRBJ1-2	TGTGCCATCAGTGAGGACAGGGTAATTGGCTACACCTTC	CAISEDRVIGYTF
few	TRBV28	NA	TRBJ2-7	TGTGCCAGCAGTTTAAAAGCCCTCTACGAGCAGTACTTC	CASSLKALYEQYF
NA	TRBV20-1	NA	TRBJ2-1	TGCAGTGCTAGAGATTACGGGGGGCGGTACAATGAGCAGTTCTTC	CSARDYGGRYNEQFF
few	TRBV7-6	NA	TRBJ2-5	TGTGCCAGCAGCTTTGGTCTTCTGCTCTTCCAAGAGACCCAGTACTTC	CASSFGLLLFQETQYF
few	TRBV10-3	NA	TRBJ2-1	TGTGCCATCAGTGAGGGGCAGGGTTATGAGCAGTTCTTC	CAISEGQGYEQFF
NA	TRBV5-6	NA	TRBJ2-3	TGTGCCAGCAGCTTCGGGCAACGTACGCAGTATTTT	CASSFGQRTQYF
few	TRBV7-8	NA	TRBJ2-7	TGTGCCAGCAGCTTAGGCTTGGGCCCCCAGGAGCAGTACTTC	CASSLGLGPQEQYF
NA	TRBV7-9	TRBD1	TRBJ2-3	TGTGCCAGCACCCCTGGTGGACAGGTCCCAGATACGCAGTATTTT	CASTPGGQVPDTQYF
few	TRBV5-6	NA	TRBJ2-3	TGTGCCAGCAGCTTGCCTTTAAGAGATACGCAGTATTTT	CASSLPLRDTQYF
once	TRBV6-5	TRBD1	TRBJ1-5	TGTGCCAGCAGTCCTCAACAGGGGAGGGGCCAGCCCCAGCATTTT	CASSPQQGRGQPQHF
NA	TRBV24-1	NA	TRBJ2-5	TGTGCCACCGGGGCCGGGGAGACCCAGTACTTC	CATGAGETQYF
many	TRBV12-3/TRBV12-4	NA	TRBJ2-3	TGTGCCAGCACCACCAGGGCGTACACAGATACGCAGTATTTT	CASTTRAYTDTQYF
few	TRBV27	TRBD1	TRBJ2-1	TGTGCCAGCAGGCTGACAGGGGGCTACTACAATGAGCAGTTCTTC	CASRLTGGYYNEQFF
NA	TRBV21-1	NA	TRBJ2-1	TGTGCCAGCACCACCAGCGGGGGGGCCGGGAATGAGCAGTTCTTC	CASTTSGGAGNEQFF
NA	TRBV9	NA	TRBJ2-1	TGTGCCAGCAGCGTAGGGGCAGGTACCCAGTTCTTC	CASSVGAGTQFF
NA	TRBV7-2	TRBD2	TRBJ2-5	TGTGCCAGCAGCACTATGGCTTGGGTTAGCGGGTTAGAAGAGACCCAGTACTTC	CASSTMAWVSGLEETQYF
NA	TRBV6-5	TRBD1	TRBJ1-2	TGTGCCAGCAGTTACTCGGGACAGAATGCGGGCTACACCTTC	CASSYSGQNAGYTF
NA	TRBV6-5	TRBD1	TRBJ2-7	TGTGCCAGCAGTTGTCAGACAGGGAATGCCTACGAGCAGTACTTC	CASSCQTGNAYEQYF
NA	TRBV18	NA	TRBJ2-5	TGTGCCAGCTCGCGAACAGGAGGTTACAATGAGCAGTACTTC	CASSRTGGYNEQYF
NA	TRBV20-1	NA	TRBJ1-5	TGCAGTGCTACCCCAGGGCCCGGGGATCAGCCCCAGCATTTT	CSATPGPGDQPQHF
NA	TRBV4-1	NA	TRBJ2-5	TGCGCCAGCAGCCAATCCAGGGGGGCGGGAGAGACCCAGTACTTC	CASSQSRGAGETQYF
NA	TRBV7-2	TRBD2	TRBJ2-7	TGTGCCAGCAGCGTACAGGCTAGCGGTACGGACGAGCAGTACTTC	CASSVQASGTDEQYF
few	TRBV7-9	TRBD1	TRBJ2-7	TGTGCCAGCAGCCGGAACCGGGACAGGGATTCCTACGAGCAGTACTTC	CASSRNRDRDSYEQYF
NA	TRBV7-2	NA	TRBJ2-7	TGTGCCAGCAGCTTCATAACAGGGTCCGACGCCTCCTACGAGCAGTACTTC	CASSFITGSDASYEQYF
NA	TRBV29-1	NA	TRBJ2-3	TGCAGCGTGTCTGGGTCCCTACGGGGGCGTAGCACAGATACGCAGTATTTT	CSVSGSLRGRSTDTQYF
many	TRBV7-2	NA	TRBJ2-7	TGTGCCAGCAGCCCCGGGGGTTCGACCTACGAGCAGTACTTC	CASSPGGSTYEQYF